The text below deals with one T cell receptor beta chain. Antigen unknown. CD8 cells classed as naive were CD45RO-negative and positively selected for CCR7, excluding terminally differentiated effector memory CD45RA+ cells. The record originates from a study of shared clonotypes between healthy human individuals. Study information: A donor's plate count was three for CD4 naive and three for CD4 memory; CD8 naive had two and CD8 memory one. Study-level points and caveats: Generally, naive subsets came out with larger estimated richness than memory subsets.

CDR1 is MNHEY and CDR2 is SMNVEV in the germline V gene (reference sequence). This CDR3 has 15 residues. Deletions cut 5 bases from V and 5 bases from J, with 18 bases between. Assay execution proceeded at the deep level. Only in-frame clones appear in the TCRdb table, and some are missing; sequencing was by immunoSEQ multiplex PCR. Of about 2.1 million clones listed, roughly 95% are singletons. This clonotype was sampled from a man in his late teens or twenties in good health. Some clones in this sample may be carry-over from other donors' samples. The chain carries TRBV27 and TRBJ2-5; possibly TRBD1 or TRBD2 for D (5 bases each). The sequenced sample consisted of naive CD8+ T cells from PBMCs. This CDR3 reads CASSRSGPHRETQYF. The DNA of the CDR3 is TGTGCCAGCAGTCGCTCGGGGCCCCATAGGGAGACCCAGTACTTC.